This TCR beta chain originates from a study of cytomegalovirus exposure and HLA in healthy donors (TCRdb year 2017). About the investigation overall: In an earlier analysis of 587 of the donors, 276 Gb of sequence data and 120 million or so unique TCR beta sequences from about 179 million T cells were reported. An early release that covered roughly 600 HLA-typed donors contained approximately 320 gigabases of sequencing data and 70 million to 100 million unique TCR sequences. Of the 398 genotyped donors, roughly 85% fell in the genetic ancestry cluster associated with self-reported Caucasian donors. The study was designed to test whether signatures of past pathogen exposure could be identified by cataloging public T cell receptors. The study profiled the T cell repertoires of 500 to 800 subjects by immunosequencing and related them to cytomegalovirus serostatus. Besides the first cohort of hundreds of subjects, a separate validation cohort made up of some 110 different subjects was used. To predict cytomegalovirus infection status, the study brought together high-throughput TCR immunosequencing, statistical association of individual TCRs with disease status, and machine learning. A later analysis re-analyzed previously published TCR beta repertoires from 500 to 700 donors and added high-resolution HLA genotyping to study TCR occurrence patterns. The later analysis used no new phenotypic data to find candidate immune exposures, relying instead on TCR beta sequences and their occurrence across donors. An earlier analysis of 450 to 750 of the donors used high-throughput TCR beta sequencing to judge whether each TCR beta V gene segment behaved as functional or pseudogenic. Donor age, sex, ethnicity and CMV serostatus were collected together with the repertoire data. A later genetic analysis took genome-wide SNP genotypes for about 55% of the 666 donors and used that subset as a discovery cohort. All discovery cohort repertoires had been generated using a single sequencing platform. HLA typing included class I and class II loci at four-digit resolution. Typing coverage varied by locus: about 629-640 donors for A, B, C, DRB1 and DQB1; approximately 560 for DQA1; 606 for DPA1; approximately 490 for DPB1. Because of strong linkage in the cohort, roughly five DR-DQ haplotypes were treated as single units for association and clustering. Among under 450 genotyped donors of the cohort, an average of approximately 250,000 unique TCR beta nucleotide sequences were sequenced per donor, around 20% of them non-productive. Overall study results and their limits: Correlated functional status among segregating V segments might reflect linkage disequilibrium, but an unknown experimental factor could not be ruled out. The earlier analysis of fewer than 750 of the donors excluded seventeen rarely observed V segments, including chromosome 9 orphons, because counts were too low. Because some donors lacked HLA typing at each locus, the association tests relied only on the typed subset. V-gene and J-gene trimming of TCR beta chains was associated with a missense DCLRE1C variant in a later genetic analysis, and the association was replicated in an independent cohort. In a later analysis, most CMV-associated TCR beta chains were found to appear HLA-restricted, with HLA associations seemingly driven largely by CMV exposure. Roughly uniform sequencing depth across donors was assumed in presence/absence analyses, although this assumption may not hold. In a later analysis, HLA-associated TCR beta chains showed more clonal expansion and lower generation probabilities than non-associated chains that were equally common. In a later genetic analysis, fewer N-insertions in productive TCRs were reported among donors in an Asian-associated ancestry cluster than the 666-donor mean. Because the 87-base-pair reads could not distinguish some IMGT-functional V segments, including TRBV6-2 and TRBV6-3, those segments were excluded. A further reported finding was that TCR beta sequences accurately predicted the HLA-A and HLA-B alleles for most subjects in the first cohort. The authors suggested that the approach could potentially be extended to other disease states and immunological phenotypes. The study listed 150 to 200 TCR beta chains as associated with cytomegalovirus. An earlier analysis of some 590 of the donors showed that most TCR beta V segments appeared in productive rearrangements either about 87% or about 30% of the time, which broadly matched IMGT annotations. The only immune exposure information available for the cohort was CMV serostatus. When HLA alleles, especially DR and DQ, strongly co-occurred, attributing TCR associations to individual alleles was difficult. A group of highly shared sequence variants was considered likely to be a technical artifact of the sequencing pipeline. In vitro tests confirmed that a few of the cytomegalovirus-associated TCR beta chains recognize cytomegalovirus antigens. The cohort was sequenced for TCR beta chains only, and without alpha or paired-chain data the features that could be detected were limited. The classifier was reported to diagnose cytomegalovirus status with high specificity and sensitivity in both the original and validation cohorts. Most TCR sequences were observed very rarely across donors, whereas some public TCRs were present in many individuals. According to a later analysis, TCR association rates differed among HLA loci, with DRB1 alleles showing the most associated TCRs and HLA-C alleles showing the fewest. In a later analysis, several top co-occurrence clusters were reported to appear linked to parvovirus B19, influenza, CMV and Epstein-Barr virus. At a false discovery rate of 0.05, a later analysis linked some 18,000 TCR beta sequences to specific HLA alleles.

In total, approximately 700 healthy bone marrow donors made up the cohort. All cohort members were sampled while nominally healthy, although unrecorded immune exposures were likely present. The donor was CMV seronegative and belonged to the group of over 350 seronegative cohort members. Every donor gave a peripheral blood sample, and the peripheral blood mononuclear cells from that sample were used for TCR beta sequencing. The Qiagen DNeasy Blood Extraction Kit was used to extract genomic DNA from the blood cell samples. In the germline V gene, CDR1 corresponds to MDHEN and CDR2 to SYDVKM. The CDR3 measures 16 amino acids from cysteine to phenylalanine. Only the CDR3 DNA stays, 48 bases, in frame from base 1. Ends trimmed: V by 3 bases, J by 4 bases; bases unmatched to a gene: 8. A word on this clone: Its antigen target is currently unknown. Base-call qualities are not available, and no considerably larger clone is one nucleotide away.

Library generation was performed with the immunoSEQ multiplex PCR assay. A mixture of 60 forward primers for TCR Vbeta segments and 13 reverse primers for TCR Jbeta segments was used in the multiplex PCR. The CDR3 region of rearranged TCR beta genes was amplified from genomic DNA with a multiplex PCR assay. The amplified TCR beta libraries were sequenced on the Illumina HiSeq System as 87-base-pair reads. On the study's bioinformatics: A later analysis tallied around 80 million unique TCR beta chains across the 666 repertoires, and some 10 million of those chains were shared by two or more donors. A nearest-neighbor algorithm error-corrected the raw reads and collapsed the reads into unique sequences, merging closely related sequences to remove PCR and sequencing errors. Alignment of CDR3 sequences to IMGT reference sequences was used to assign V, D and J gene segments. For a sequence to be retained, a match of at least six nucleotides to both a V gene segment and a J gene segment was required. Rearrangements were called productive when the CDR3 lacked stop codons and stayed in frame with V and J; all others were non-productive. CDR3 was defined by IMGT convention, running from the second conserved V-encoded cysteine to the conserved J-encoded phenylalanine. In an earlier analysis of some 550 of the donors, sequences lacking an unambiguous match to a single V gene segment were excluded. An earlier analysis of almost 600 of the donors classified V segments as functional when productive rearrangements were above 56.7% and as segregating when the standard deviation between donors was above 5%. A statistical classification framework was built for diagnosing cytomegalovirus status from the catalog of TCR beta chain sequences. V and J gene assignment, in a later analysis, came from comparing TCR nucleotide sequences with IMGT/GENE-DB human TR gene sequences. In a later analysis, CDR3 sequences and most-parsimonious VDJ recombination scenarios were assigned using the TCRdist pipeline. In a later analysis, each TCR beta chain was defined by its CDR3 amino acid sequence together with its V-gene family, and reads lacking a unique V-gene family were excluded. In a later analysis, fewer than 650 highly shared, low-generation-probability nucleotide sequences were removed to address suspected cross-contamination and a sequencing artifact. A later analysis calculated a clonal expansion index for each public chain from normalized within-repertoire ranks of inferred template counts. In a later analysis, generation probabilities were computed using a VDJ recombination model fitted to out-of-frame rearrangements, and the results were checked against IGoR. In a later analysis, hypergeometric tests were used to score TCR-TCR, TCR-HLA and TCR-CMV co-occurrence, with a repertoire-size bias correction applied to TCR pairs. False discovery rates were estimated in a later analysis by permuting HLA or CMV assignments 20 times. In a later analysis, co-occurring TCRs were grouped using DBSCAN, and TCRdist sequence similarity was added for clustering within HLA-allele-positive subsets. Repertoires with fewer than 30,000 or more than 120,000 public chains were left out of co-occurrence clustering, as were about five repertoires with anomalous nucleotide sharing. The table comes from immuneACCESS by way of TCRdb, which keeps in-frame sequences with V and J called. Part of the clones is missing from these tables; in studies checked, under half for an unresolved V gene and the rest for unknown reasons. V, J and clone size are taken as reported in that table, and D and trimming were inferred from the DNA itself. The sample contains under 200,000 clones, 84% of them found a single time. Of the sample, roughly 1.9% is held by the ten largest clones.

The sequence links TRBV28 to TRBJ2-7, and 11 bases in between align with TRBD2. The receptor was isolated from a man aged 18 to 29 in good health and CMV-seronegative. Sequenced material: PBMCs. The CDR3 region has the sequence CASSLSGLAGSYEQYF. At the DNA level, the sequence is TGTGCCAGCAGTTTGTCTGGACTAGCGGGTTCATACGAGCAGTACTTC.